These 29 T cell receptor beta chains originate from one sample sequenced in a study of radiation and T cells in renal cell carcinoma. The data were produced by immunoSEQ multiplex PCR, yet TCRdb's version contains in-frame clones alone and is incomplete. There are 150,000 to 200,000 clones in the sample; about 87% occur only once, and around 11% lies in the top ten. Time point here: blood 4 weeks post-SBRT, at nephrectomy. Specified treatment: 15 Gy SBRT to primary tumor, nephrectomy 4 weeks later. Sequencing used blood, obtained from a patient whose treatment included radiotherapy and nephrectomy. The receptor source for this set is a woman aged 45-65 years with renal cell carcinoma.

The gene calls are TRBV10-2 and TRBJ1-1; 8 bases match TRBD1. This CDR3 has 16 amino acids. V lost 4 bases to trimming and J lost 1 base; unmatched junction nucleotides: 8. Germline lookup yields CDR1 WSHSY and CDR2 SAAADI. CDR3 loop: CASSVPGQASNTEAFF. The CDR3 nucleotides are TGCGCCAGCAGTGTCCCGGGACAGGCATCGAACACTGAAGCTTTCTTT.

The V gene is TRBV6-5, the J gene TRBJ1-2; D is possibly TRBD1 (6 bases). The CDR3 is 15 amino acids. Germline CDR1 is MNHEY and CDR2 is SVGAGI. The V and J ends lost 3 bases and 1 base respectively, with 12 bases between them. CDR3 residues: CASSYRQGSNYGYTF. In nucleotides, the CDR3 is TGTGCCAGCAGTTATAGGCAGGGGAGTAACTATGGCTACACCTTC.

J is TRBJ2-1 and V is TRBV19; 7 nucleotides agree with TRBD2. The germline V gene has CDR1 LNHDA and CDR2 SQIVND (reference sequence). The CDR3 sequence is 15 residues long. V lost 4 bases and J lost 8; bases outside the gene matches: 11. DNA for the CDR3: TGTGCCAGTAGTAGGCTAGCGGTAACTCGGGATGAGCAGTTCTTC. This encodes CASSRLAVTRDEQFF.

The chain's CDR3 is CASSSNLGAIDTQYF. The CDR3, as DNA: TGCGCCAGCAGCTCCAACCTAGGGGCGATAGATACGCAGTATTTT. The J gene is TRBJ2-3, the V gene TRBV5-1; D is possibly TRBD1 (5 bases). CDR1 and CDR2 from the germline V gene are SGHRS and YFSETQ. Trimming cost V 3 bases and J 5 bases, with 16 bases left between them. This CDR3 is built from 15 residues.

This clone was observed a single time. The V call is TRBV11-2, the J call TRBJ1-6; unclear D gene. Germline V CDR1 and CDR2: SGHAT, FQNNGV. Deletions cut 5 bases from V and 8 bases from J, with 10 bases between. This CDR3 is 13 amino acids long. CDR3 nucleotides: TGTGCCAGCAGCGCCGTTCTATATTCACCCCTCCACTTT. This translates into CASSAVLYSPLHF.

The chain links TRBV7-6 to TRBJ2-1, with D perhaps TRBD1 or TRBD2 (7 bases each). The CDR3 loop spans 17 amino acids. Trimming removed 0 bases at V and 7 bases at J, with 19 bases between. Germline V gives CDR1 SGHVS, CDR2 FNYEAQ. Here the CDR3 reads CASSLALVTGRGNEQFF. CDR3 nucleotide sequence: TGTGCCAGCAGCTTAGCGCTGGTGACAGGGAGGGGAAATGAGCAGTTCTTC. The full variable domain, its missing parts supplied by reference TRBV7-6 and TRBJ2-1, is GAGVSQSPRYKVTKRGQDVALRCDPISGHVSLYWYRQALGQGPEFLTYFNYEAQQDKSGLPNDRFSAERPEGSISTLTIQRTEQRDSAMYRCASSLALVTGRGNEQFFGPGTRLTVL.

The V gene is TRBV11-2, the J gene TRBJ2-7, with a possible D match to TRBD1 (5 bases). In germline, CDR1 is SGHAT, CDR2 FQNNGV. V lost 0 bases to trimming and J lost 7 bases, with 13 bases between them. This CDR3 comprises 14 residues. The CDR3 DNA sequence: TGTGCCAGCAGCTTAGACTCAGGGTTCGGGGAGCAGTACTTC. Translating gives CASSLDSGFGEQYF.

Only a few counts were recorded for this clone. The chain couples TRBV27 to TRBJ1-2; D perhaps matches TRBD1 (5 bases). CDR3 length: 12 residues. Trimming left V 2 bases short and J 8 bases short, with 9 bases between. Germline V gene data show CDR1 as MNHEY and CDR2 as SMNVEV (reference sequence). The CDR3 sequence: CASSLAGIGYTF. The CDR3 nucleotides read TGTGCCAGCAGTTTAGCAGGGATCGGCTACACCTTC.

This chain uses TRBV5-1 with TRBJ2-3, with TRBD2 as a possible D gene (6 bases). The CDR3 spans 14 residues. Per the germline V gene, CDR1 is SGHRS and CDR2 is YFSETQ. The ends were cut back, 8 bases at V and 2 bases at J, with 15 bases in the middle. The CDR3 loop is CASAPGLHTDTQYF. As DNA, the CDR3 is TGCGCCAGTGCGCCGGGACTCCACACAGATACGCAGTATTTT.

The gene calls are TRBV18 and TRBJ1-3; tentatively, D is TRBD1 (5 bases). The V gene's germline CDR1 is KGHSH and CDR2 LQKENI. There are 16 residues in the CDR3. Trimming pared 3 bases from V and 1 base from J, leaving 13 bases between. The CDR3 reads CASSPTQEISGNTIYF. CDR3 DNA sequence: TGTGCCAGCTCACCTACACAGGAGATTTCTGGAAACACCATATATTTT.

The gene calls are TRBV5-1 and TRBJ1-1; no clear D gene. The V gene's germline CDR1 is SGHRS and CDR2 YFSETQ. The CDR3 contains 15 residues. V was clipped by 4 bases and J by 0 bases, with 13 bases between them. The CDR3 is CASSGNSGVNTEAFF. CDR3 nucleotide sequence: TGCGCCAGCAGCGGCAATAGCGGGGTGAACACTGAAGCTTTCTTT. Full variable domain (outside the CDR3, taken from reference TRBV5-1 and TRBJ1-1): KAGVTQTPRYLIKTRGQQVTLSCSPISGHRSVSWYQQTPGQGLQFLFEYFSETQRNKGNFPGRFSGRQFSNSRSEMNVSTLELGDSALYLCASSGNSGVNTEAFFGQGTRLTVV.

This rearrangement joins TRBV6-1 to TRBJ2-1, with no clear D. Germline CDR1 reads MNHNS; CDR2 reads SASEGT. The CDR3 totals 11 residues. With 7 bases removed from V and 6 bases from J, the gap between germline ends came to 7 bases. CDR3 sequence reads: CASTNFNEQFF. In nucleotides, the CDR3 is TGTGCCAGCACCAATTTCAATGAGCAGTTCTTC.

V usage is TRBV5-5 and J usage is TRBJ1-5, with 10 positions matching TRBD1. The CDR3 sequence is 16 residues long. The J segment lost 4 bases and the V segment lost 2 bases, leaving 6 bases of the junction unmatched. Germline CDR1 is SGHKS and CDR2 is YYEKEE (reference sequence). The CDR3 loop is CASSLLPGQGNQPQHF. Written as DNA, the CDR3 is TGTGCCAGCAGCTTATTACCGGGACAGGGGAATCAGCCCCAGCATTTT.

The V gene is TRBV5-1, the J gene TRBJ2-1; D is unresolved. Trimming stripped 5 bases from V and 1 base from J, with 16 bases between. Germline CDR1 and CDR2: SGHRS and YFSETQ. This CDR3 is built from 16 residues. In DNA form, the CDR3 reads TGCGCCAGCAGTTTCGGTAGTGGCGGATCCTACAATGAGCAGTTCTTC. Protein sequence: CASSFGSGGSYNEQFF.

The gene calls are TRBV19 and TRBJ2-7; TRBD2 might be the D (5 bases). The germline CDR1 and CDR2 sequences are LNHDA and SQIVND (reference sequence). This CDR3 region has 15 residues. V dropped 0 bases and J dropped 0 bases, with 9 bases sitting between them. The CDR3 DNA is TGTGCCAGTAGTATAGAGGGCGGGTACTCCTACGAGCAGTACTTC. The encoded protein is CASSIEGGYSYEQYF.

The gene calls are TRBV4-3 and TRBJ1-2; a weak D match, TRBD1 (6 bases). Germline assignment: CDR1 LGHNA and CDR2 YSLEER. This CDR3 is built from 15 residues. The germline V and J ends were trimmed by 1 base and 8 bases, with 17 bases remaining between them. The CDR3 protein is CASSQGARGGEGYTF. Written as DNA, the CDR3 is TGCGCCAGCAGCCAAGGGGCCAGGGGTGGAGAAGGCTACACCTTC.

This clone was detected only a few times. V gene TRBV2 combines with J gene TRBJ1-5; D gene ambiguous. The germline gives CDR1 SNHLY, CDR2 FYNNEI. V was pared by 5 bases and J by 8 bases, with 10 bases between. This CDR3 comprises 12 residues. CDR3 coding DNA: TGTGCCAGCAGTTTCTCCACCGAGCCCCAGCATTTT. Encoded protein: CASSFSTEPQHF.

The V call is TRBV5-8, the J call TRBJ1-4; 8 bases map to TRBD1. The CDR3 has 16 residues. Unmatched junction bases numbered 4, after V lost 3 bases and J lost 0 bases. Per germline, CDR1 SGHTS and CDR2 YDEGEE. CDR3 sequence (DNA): TGTGCCAGCAGCTGGGGACAGGCGACAACTAATGAAAAACTGTTTTTT. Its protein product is CASSWGQATTNEKLFF.

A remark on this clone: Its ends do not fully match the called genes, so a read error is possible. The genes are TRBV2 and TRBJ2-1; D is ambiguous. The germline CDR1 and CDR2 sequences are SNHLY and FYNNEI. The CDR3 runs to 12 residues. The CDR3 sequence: CASTSDLSEPFF. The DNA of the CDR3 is TGTGCCAGCACCTCCGACCTATCAGAGCCGTTCTTC.

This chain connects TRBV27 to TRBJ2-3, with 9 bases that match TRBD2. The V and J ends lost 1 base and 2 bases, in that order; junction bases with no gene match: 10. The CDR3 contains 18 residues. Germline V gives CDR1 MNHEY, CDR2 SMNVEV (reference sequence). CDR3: CASSLYGPRGGNTDTQYF. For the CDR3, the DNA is TGTGCCAGCAGTTTATACGGGCCGCGGGGGGGAAACACAGATACGCAGTATTTT.

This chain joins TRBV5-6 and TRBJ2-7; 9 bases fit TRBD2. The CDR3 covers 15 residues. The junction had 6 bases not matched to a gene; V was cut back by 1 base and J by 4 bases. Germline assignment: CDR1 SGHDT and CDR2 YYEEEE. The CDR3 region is CASSLNSAGGYEQYF. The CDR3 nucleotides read TGTGCCAGCAGCTTGAACTCAGCGGGGGGATACGAGCAGTACTTC.

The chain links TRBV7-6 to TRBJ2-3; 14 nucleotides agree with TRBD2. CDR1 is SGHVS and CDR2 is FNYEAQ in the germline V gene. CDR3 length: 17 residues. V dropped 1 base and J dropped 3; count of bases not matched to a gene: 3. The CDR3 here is CASSLEGLAGETDTQYF. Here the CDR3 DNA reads TGTGCCAGCAGCTTAGAGGGACTAGCGGGGGAGACAGATACGCAGTATTTT.

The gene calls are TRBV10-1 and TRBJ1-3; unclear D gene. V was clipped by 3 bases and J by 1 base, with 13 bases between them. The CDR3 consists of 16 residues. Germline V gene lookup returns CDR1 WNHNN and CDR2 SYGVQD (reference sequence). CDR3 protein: CASSEDGQPSGNTIYF. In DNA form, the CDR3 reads TGCGCCAGCAGTGAAGATGGCCAGCCTTCTGGAAACACCATATATTTT.

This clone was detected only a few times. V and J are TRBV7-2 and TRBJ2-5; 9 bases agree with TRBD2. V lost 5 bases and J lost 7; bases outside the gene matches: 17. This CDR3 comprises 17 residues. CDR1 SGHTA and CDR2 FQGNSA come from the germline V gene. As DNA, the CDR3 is TGTGCCAGCAGCCCGAGGGAGGGAGCGGGGGGACTACGGACCCAGTACTTC. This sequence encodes CASSPREGAGGLRTQYF.

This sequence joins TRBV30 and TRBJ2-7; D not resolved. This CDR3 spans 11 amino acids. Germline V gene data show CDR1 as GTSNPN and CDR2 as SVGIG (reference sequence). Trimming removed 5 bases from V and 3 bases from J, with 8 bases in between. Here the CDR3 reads CAWGVGYEQYF. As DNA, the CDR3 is TGTGCCTGGGGGGTGGGCTACGAGCAGTACTTC.

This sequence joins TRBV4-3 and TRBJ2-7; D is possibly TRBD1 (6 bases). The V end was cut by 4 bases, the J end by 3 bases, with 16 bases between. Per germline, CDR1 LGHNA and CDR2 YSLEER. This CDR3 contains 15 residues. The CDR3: CASSRTATGLYEQYF. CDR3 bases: TGCGCCAGCAGCCGGACAGCGACGGGCCTCTACGAGCAGTACTTC.

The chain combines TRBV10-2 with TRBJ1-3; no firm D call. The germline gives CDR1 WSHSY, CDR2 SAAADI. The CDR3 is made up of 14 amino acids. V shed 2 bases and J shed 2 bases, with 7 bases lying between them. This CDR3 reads CASSEKTTGNTIYF. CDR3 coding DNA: TGCGCCAGCAGTGAGAAAACTACTGGAAACACCATATATTTT.

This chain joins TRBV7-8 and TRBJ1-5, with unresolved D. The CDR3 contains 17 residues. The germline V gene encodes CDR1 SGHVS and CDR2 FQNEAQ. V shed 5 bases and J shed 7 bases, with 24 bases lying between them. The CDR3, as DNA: TGTGCCAGCAGCCCCCACTCCCGGGAGGGAGGCTACCAGCCCCAGCATTTT. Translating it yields CASSPHSREGGYQPQHF.

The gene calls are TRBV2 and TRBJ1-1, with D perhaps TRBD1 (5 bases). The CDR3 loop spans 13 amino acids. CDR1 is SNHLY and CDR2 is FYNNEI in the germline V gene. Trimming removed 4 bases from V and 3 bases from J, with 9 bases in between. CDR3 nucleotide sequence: TGTGCCAGCAGTGGACAGACCTACACTGAAGCTTTCTTT. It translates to CASSGQTYTEAFF.